This record concerns one T cell receptor (beta chain) sequence. TCRdb keeps only in-frame clones here, not all; method: immunoSEQ multiplex PCR. The data contain under 450,000 clones, around 90% of them seen just once; the ten biggest clones take up around 6.4%. The sample belongs to a study of control samples from healthy donors and cancer patients. The receptor was isolated from a man aged 40-49 years with head and neck cancer. The sequencing sample was made of PBMCs.

The chain's CDR3 is CASSPTPTGGPNGYTF. The CDR3 DNA sequence: TGTGCCAGCAGCCCAACGCCGACAGGGGGCCCCAATGGCTACACCTTC. The chain couples TRBV3-1 (or the pseudogene TRBV3-2) to TRBJ1-2, with TRBD1 identical over 10 bases. The CDR3 extends over 16 amino acids. CDR1 and CDR2 (germline): LGHDT, YNNKEL (reference sequence). Trimming at V came to 4 bases and at J to 6 bases, leaving 11 bases not matched to a gene.